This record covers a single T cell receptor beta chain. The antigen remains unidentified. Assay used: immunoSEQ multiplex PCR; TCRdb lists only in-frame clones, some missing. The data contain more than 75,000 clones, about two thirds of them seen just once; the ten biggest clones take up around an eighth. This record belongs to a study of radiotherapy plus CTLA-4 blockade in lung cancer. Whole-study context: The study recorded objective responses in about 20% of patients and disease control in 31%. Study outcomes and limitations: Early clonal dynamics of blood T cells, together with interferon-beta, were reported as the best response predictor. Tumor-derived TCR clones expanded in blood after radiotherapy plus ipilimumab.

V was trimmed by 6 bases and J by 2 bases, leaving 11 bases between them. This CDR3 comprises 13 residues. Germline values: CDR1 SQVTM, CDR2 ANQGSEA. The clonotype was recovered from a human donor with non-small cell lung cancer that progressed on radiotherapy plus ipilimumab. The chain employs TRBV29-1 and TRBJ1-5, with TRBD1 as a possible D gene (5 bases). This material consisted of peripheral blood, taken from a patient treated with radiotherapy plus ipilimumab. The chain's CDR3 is CSVGLGGNQPQHF. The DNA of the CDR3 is TGCAGCGTGGGGCTCGGCGGCAATCAGCCCCAGCATTTT.